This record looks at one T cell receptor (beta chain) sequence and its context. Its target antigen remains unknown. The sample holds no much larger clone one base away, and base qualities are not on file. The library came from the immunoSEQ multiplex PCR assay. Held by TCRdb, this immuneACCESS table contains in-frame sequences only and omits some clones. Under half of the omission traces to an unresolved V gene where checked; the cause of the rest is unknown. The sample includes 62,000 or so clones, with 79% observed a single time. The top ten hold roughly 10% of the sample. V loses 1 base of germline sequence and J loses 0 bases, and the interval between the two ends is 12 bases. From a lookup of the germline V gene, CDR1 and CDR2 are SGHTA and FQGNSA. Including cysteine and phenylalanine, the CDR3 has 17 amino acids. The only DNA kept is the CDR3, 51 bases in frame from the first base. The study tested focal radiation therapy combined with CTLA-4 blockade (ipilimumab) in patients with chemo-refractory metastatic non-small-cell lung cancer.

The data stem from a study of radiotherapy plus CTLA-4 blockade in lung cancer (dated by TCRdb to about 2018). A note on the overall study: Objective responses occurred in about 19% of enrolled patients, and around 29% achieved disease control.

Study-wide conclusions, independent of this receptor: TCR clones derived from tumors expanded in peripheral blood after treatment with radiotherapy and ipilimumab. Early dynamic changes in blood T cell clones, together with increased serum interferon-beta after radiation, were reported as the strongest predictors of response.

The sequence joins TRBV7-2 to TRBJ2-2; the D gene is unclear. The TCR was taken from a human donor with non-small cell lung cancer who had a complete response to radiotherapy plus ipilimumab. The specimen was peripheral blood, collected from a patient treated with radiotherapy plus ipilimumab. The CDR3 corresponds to CASSLGARVANTGELFF. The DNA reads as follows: TGTGCCAGCAGCTTAGGGGCAAGGGTAGCGAACACCGGGGAGCTGTTTTTT.